The subject of this entry is one TCR beta chain. As yet, its antigen is unknown. The entry originates in a study of identical twins. Study-level points and caveats: There is a chance that invariant MAIT and iNKT cells partially muddied zero-insertion analyses. Models, which agreed with sharing between unrelated individuals, nonetheless underestimated the out-of-frame TCR alpha sharing seen in monozygotic twins. Cord blood beta clonotypes present at high abundance carried fewer insertions; no such pattern appeared in memory repertoires.

The trim removed 4 bases at V and 8 bases at J, leaving 11 bases unmatched. Germline CDR1 reads SGDLS; CDR2 reads YYNGEE. The CDR3 spans 15 residues. With template switching, a universal primer site was added, and the cDNA carried unique molecular identifiers. Each CDR3 protein gets one entry after TCRdb re-called the 5' RACE reads with MiXCR. This sample yields around 200,000 distinct CDR3 sequences, of which approximately 9% are seen a single time; just over 5% belongs to the top ten. The sequence was collected from a woman between 18 and 29 years old in good health. The V gene is TRBV9, the J gene TRBJ1-4; 7 bases are a match to TRBD1. The sequencing sample was made of memory (CD45RO+) T cells sorted from blood. The CDR3 DNA reads TGTGCCAGCAGCTATAGGACAGGCCTTAACGAAAAACTGTTTTTT. This codes for CASSYRTGLNEKLFF.